Presented here are 5 T cell receptor beta chains from one specimen sequenced in a study of control samples from healthy donors and cancer patients. Sequencing used immunoSEQ multiplex PCR; TCRdb keeps in-frame clones, though not all of them. The table has around 93,000 clones, just under 95% seen once. The sequencing input was blood. These receptors were taken from a human donor in good health. The donor label of this sample is uncertain.

The chain is built from TRBV21-1 and TRBJ2-7; TRBD1, the D gene given by the table, was not confirmed from the DNA. TRBV21-1 is shown as a pseudogene. The CDR3 has 12 amino acids. The CDR3 DNA reads as TGTGCCAGTCAGGGGTGGCGTGGCGAGCAGTACTTC. Its protein product is CASQGWRGEQYF.

The rearrangement links TRBV27 to TRBJ2-3, with 10 bases that match TRBD2. The CDR3 contains 16 residues. Germline assignment: CDR1 MNHEY and CDR2 SMNVEV (reference sequence). Trimming removed 3 bases from V and 2 bases from J; junction bases left unmatched: 5. CDR3 coding DNA: TGTGCCAGCAGTTTGCAAACTAGCGGGGTCACAGATACGCAGTATTTT. Translation: CASSLQTSGVTDTQYF.

V usage is TRBV19 and J usage is TRBJ2-7; 9 bases map to TRBD1. The V segment lost 5 bases and the J segment 7 bases; nucleotides outside the gene matches: 9. CDR1 and CDR2 from the germline V gene are LNHDA and SQIVND (reference sequence). The CDR3 covers 14 residues. The CDR3 DNA reads TGTGCCAGTAGTTTCCGGACAGGGGCCGTGGAGCAGTACTTC. The encoded protein is CASSFRTGAVEQYF. Full variable domain (remainder filled in from reference TRBV19 and TRBJ2-7): DGGITQSPKYLFRKEGQNVTLSCEQNLNHDAMYWYRQDPGQGLRLIYYSQIVNDFQKGDIAEGYSVSREKKESFPLTVTSAQKNPTAFYLCASSFRTGAVEQYFGPGTRLTVT.

The gene calls are TRBV6-5 and TRBJ2-3, with D maybe TRBD2 (5 bases). The CDR3 sequence is 15 residues long. Germline loops: CDR1 MNHEY, CDR2 SVGAGI. The V end was cut by 4 bases, the J end by 5 bases, with 16 bases between. For the CDR3, the DNA is TGTGCCAGCAGTTCAACTAGGATCCGAGTAGATACGCAGTATTTT. Amino acid sequence: CASSSTRIRVDTQYF.

This clone turned up a few times. This rearrangement joins TRBV28 to TRBJ1-1, with D unresolved. V lost 4 bases and J 12 bases, leaving 12 bases between the germline ends. The germline gives CDR1 MDHEN, CDR2 SYDVKM. This CDR3 has 11 amino acids. CDR3 amino acids: CASSSPVLTFF. The CDR3 DNA is TGTGCCAGCAGTTCCCCAGTTTTGACTTTCTTT.